Following are 26 T cell receptor beta chains from one sample sequenced in a study of blood T cell repertoires in COVID-19. The method was immunoSEQ multiplex PCR; TCRdb's version includes in-frame clones alone and lacks a portion of them. The sample lists approximately 110,000 clones; roughly four fifths were seen once. Sequenced sample: peripheral blood. The source of these receptors is a man between 65 and 79 years old with active or convalescent COVID-19.

The CDR3 loop is CASSSGDSIYNEQFF. The CDR3 region has the DNA TGCGCCAGCAGCTCGGGAGACTCAATCTACAATGAGCAGTTCTTC. V gene TRBV5-1 combines with J gene TRBJ2-1; D is perhaps TRBD2 (6 bases). Germline V gene lookup returns CDR1 SGHRS and CDR2 YFSETQ. Trimming shortened V by 3 bases and J by 3 bases, and 13 bases separated the two germline ends. This CDR3 region has 15 residues.

There are a few counts of this clone. This CDR3 is CASSYGLLYEQYF. The DNA of the CDR3 is TGTGCCAGCAGTTACGGACTTTTATACGAGCAGTACTTC. The J gene is TRBJ2-7, the V gene TRBV6-5; D perhaps matches TRBD2 (5 bases). The CDR3 has 13 amino acids. Germline CDR1 and CDR2: MNHEY and SVGAGI. With 2 bases removed from V and 4 bases from J, the gap between germline ends came to 9 bases.

This clone occurred a few times. In DNA form, the CDR3 reads TGCGCCAGCAGCTTGGACAGTGAATATGGCTACACCTTC. Translating it yields CASSLDSEYGYTF. V usage is TRBV5-1 and J usage is TRBJ1-2; D is unclear. Between the trimmed V and J ends, which lost 0 bases and 5 bases, there was a span of 8 bases. This CDR3 is built from 13 residues. CDR1 SGHRS and CDR2 YFSETQ come from the germline V gene.

The chain uses TRBV7-3 and TRBJ1-1, with 11 nucleotides matching TRBD1. Looked up from germline, CDR1 is SGHTA and CDR2 is FQGTGA. J gave up 3 bases and V 2 bases, and 5 bases lay outside the gene matches. The CDR3 runs to 16 residues. The CDR3 loop reads CASSLGSGQGDTEAFF. The CDR3 coding sequence is TGTGCCAGCAGCTTAGGGTCGGGACAGGGGGACACTGAAGCTTTCTTT.

In this sample, this clone turned up once. This rearrangement joins TRBV24-1 to TRBJ1-4; D perhaps matches TRBD1 (5 bases). Trimming took off 3 bases at V and 8 bases at J, with 9 bases between the two ends. This CDR3 region has 13 residues. Germline V CDR1 and CDR2: KGHDR, SFDVKD. The CDR3 here is CATSDRGDEKLFF. As DNA, the CDR3 is TGTGCCACCAGTGATCGGGGGGACGAAAAACTGTTTTTT.

J is TRBJ1-4 and V is TRBV6-5; possibly TRBD1 for D (5 bases). V shed 0 bases and J shed 8 bases, with 13 bases lying between them. This CDR3 comprises 15 residues. Germline assignment: CDR1 MNHEY and CDR2 SVGAGI. CDR3 nucleotides: TGTGCCAGCAGTTACTCGACGGGGGGAGGCGAAAAACTGTTTTTT. This gives the protein CASSYSTGGGEKLFF.

The rearrangement joins TRBV2 to TRBJ1-1; the D gene is possibly TRBD1 (6 bases). Germline CDR1 reads SNHLY; CDR2 reads FYNNEI. The ends were cut back, 2 bases at V and 6 bases at J, with 16 bases in the middle. The CDR3 consists of 15 residues. CDR3 residues: CASSEFTDRIPEAFF. The DNA for the CDR3 is TGTGCCAGCAGTGAATTTACCGACAGGATCCCTGAAGCTTTCTTT.

The chain couples TRBV7-3 to TRBJ1-3; no firm D call. This CDR3 contains 15 residues. Germline V gene lookup returns CDR1 SGHTA and CDR2 FQGTGA. V gave up 1 base and J gave up 0 bases, with 7 bases separating them. In nucleotides, the CDR3 is TGTGCCAGCAGCTTAAATTACGGCTCTGGAAACACCATATATTTT. It translates to CASSLNYGSGNTIYF.

The genes are TRBV28 and TRBJ2-7; D unresolved. The CDR3 totals 11 residues. The V end was cut by 6 bases, the J end by 6 bases, with 9 bases between. The germline V gene encodes CDR1 MDHEN and CDR2 SYDVKM. DNA for the CDR3: TGTGCCAGCAGAATCAACGGCGAGCAGTACTTC. Encoded protein: CASRINGEQYF.

The chain couples TRBV15 to TRBJ2-3; D gene unclear. V gave up 0 bases and J gave up 0 bases, with 10 bases separating them. Germline loops: CDR1 LNHNV, CDR2 YYDKDF (reference sequence). The CDR3 is 16 amino acids. CDR3 protein: CATSRDPTLSTDTQYF. Here the CDR3 DNA reads TGTGCCACCAGCAGAGATCCGACACTCAGCACAGATACGCAGTATTTT.

J is TRBJ2-3 and V is TRBV12-3 or TRBV12-4, with 8 bases that match TRBD1. J gave up 7 bases and V 5 bases, and 2 bases lay outside the gene matches. The length of the CDR3 is 12 residues. This chain's CDR3 is CASSPGGYTQYF. CDR3 in DNA: TGTGCCAGCAGTCCAGGGGGCTATACGCAGTATTTT.

V is TRBV7-2 and J is TRBJ2-1; no definite D call. CDR3 size: 15 residues. Germline V gene sequence: CDR1 SGHTA, CDR2 FQGNSA. Between the trimmed V and J ends, which lost 0 bases and 4 bases, there was a span of 10 bases. The CDR3 here is CASSLAGVSYNEQFF. The DNA of the CDR3 is TGTGCCAGCAGCTTAGCGGGCGTGTCTTACAATGAGCAGTTCTTC.

The gene calls are TRBV5-6 and TRBJ1-2; D is possibly TRBD1 (5 bases). The ends were cut back, 6 bases at V and 8 bases at J, with 17 bases in the middle. CDR1 SGHDT and CDR2 YYEEEE come from the germline V gene. This CDR3 region has 13 residues. The DNA for the CDR3 is TGTGCCAGCACCCCGGGGGGGGGTTTGGGCTACACCTTC. Amino acids: CASTPGGGLGYTF. Full variable domain (rest looked up from reference TRBV5-6 and TRBJ1-2): DAGVTQSPTHLIKTRGQQVTLRCSPKSGHDTVSWYQQALGQGPQFIFQYYEEEERQRGNFPDRFSGHQFPNYSSELNVNALLLGDSALYLCASTPGGGLGYTFGSGTRLTVV.

The CDR3 loop is CASSLRGARTEAFF. The CDR3, as DNA: TGTGCCAGCAGTTTACGGGGGGCCCGCACTGAAGCTTTCTTT. The chain has TRBV28 and TRBJ1-1, with D possibly being TRBD1 (6 bases). The CDR3 is 14 residues long. Germline V CDR1 and CDR2: MDHEN, SYDVKM. V lost 2 bases to trimming and J lost 4 bases, with 11 bases between them.

With regard to this clone: Distinct nucleotide sequences in the sample also encode this CDR3. This chain uses TRBV9 with TRBJ2-2, with D possibly matching TRBD2 (5 bases). Trimming took off 0 bases at V and 1 base at J, with 7 bases between the two ends. The germline V gene has CDR1 SGDLS and CDR2 YYNGEE. The length of the CDR3 is 15 residues. In DNA form, the CDR3 reads TGTGCCAGCAGCGTAGGCGGGCAGAACACCGGGGAGCTGTTTTTT. Translating gives CASSVGGQNTGELFF.

This chain links TRBV3-1 (or the pseudogene TRBV3-2) with TRBJ2-5, with 12 bases fitting TRBD1. The CDR3 is 15 amino acids. Losses at the gene ends were 4 bases for V and 4 bases for J; bases not matched to a gene: 4. Germline CDR1 LGHDT, CDR2 YNNKEL (reference sequence). The CDR3 DNA reads as TGTGCCAGCAGCCCCGGGACAGGGGGCGGAGAGACCCAGTACTTC. This sequence encodes CASSPGTGGGETQYF.

This chain connects TRBV7-9 to TRBJ2-4, with D tentatively TRBD2 (5 bases). V was cut by 7 bases and J by 6 bases, with 13 bases left in between. The CDR3 is made up of 13 amino acids. Germline CDR1 SEHNR, CDR2 FQNEAQ (reference sequence). CDR3 DNA sequence: TGTGCCAGCACCGGACTGACGATAAACATTCAGTACTTC. As protein: CASTGLTINIQYF.

The chain links TRBV5-1 to TRBJ2-3; 15 bases are a match to TRBD2. CDR3 length: 17 residues. Germline V gene data show CDR1 as SGHRS and CDR2 as YFSETQ. The V gene end was trimmed by 4 bases and the J gene end by 1 base; junction bases not matched to a gene: 4. The CDR3 DNA sequence: TGCGCCAGCAGCATGGGACTAGCGGGGGGCGGCACAGATACGCAGTATTTT. Translation: CASSMGLAGGGTDTQYF.

The chain combines TRBV5-4 with TRBJ2-1, with D possibly TRBD2 on 5 matching bases. Germline CDR1 and CDR2: SGHNT and YYREEE (reference sequence). The V and J ends lost 4 bases and 4 bases respectively, with 15 bases between them. This CDR3 region has 15 residues. The CDR3 DNA is TGTGCCAGCAGCGAGGGCGGAGTCTCTTACAATGAGCAGTTCTTC. Its protein product is CASSEGGVSYNEQFF.

The chain recombines TRBV29-1 with TRBJ2-3, with D unclear. Per germline, CDR1 SQVTM and CDR2 ANQGSEA. The CDR3 covers 14 residues. The V end was cut by 2 bases, the J end by 0 bases, with 9 bases between. The CDR3 bases are TGCAGCGTTGAAAAAGTTGCGAGCACAGATACGCAGTATTTT. This gives the protein CSVEKVASTDTQYF.

This chain joins TRBV15 and TRBJ2-1, with TRBD2 matching over 8 bases. V shed 0 bases, J shed 6 bases, and the junction held 13 bases outside the gene matches. Germline V gene data show CDR1 as LNHNV and CDR2 as YYDKDF (reference sequence). The CDR3 is made up of 18 amino acids. The chain's CDR3 is CATSRDRRTSRGFNEQFF. The CDR3 nucleotides read TGTGCCACCAGCAGAGATAGGCGGACTAGCCGTGGATTCAATGAGCAGTTCTTC.

V usage is TRBV6-5 and J usage is TRBJ2-3; D possibly corresponds to TRBD1 (6 bases). V was pared by 6 bases and J by 4 bases, with 14 bases between. The CDR3 totals 14 residues. Looked up from germline, CDR1 is MNHEY and CDR2 is SVGAGI. The CDR3 DNA is TGTGCCAGCAGATCACAGGGATTGGCAGATACGCAGTATTTT. Translated, it gives CASRSQGLADTQYF.

The chain is built from TRBV7-9 and TRBJ1-1; D remains unclear. The ends were cut back, 2 bases at V and 1 base at J, with 8 bases in the middle. This CDR3 spans 14 amino acids. Germline V gives CDR1 SEHNR, CDR2 FQNEAQ (reference sequence). The CDR3 region has the DNA TGTGCCAGCAGCTTACAGGTGGGGAACACTGAAGCTTTCTTT. Translating gives CASSLQVGNTEAFF. Variable domain in full (rest from reference TRBV7-9 and TRBJ1-1): DTGVSQNPRHKITKRGQNVTFRCDPISEHNRLYWYRQTLGQGPEFLTYFQNEAQLEKSRLLSDRFSAERPKGSFSTLEIQRTEQGDSAMYLCASSLQVGNTEAFFGQGTRLTVV.

This chain connects TRBV10-3 to TRBJ2-7; no clear D gene. The CDR3 covers 12 residues. The germline gives CDR1 ENHRY, CDR2 SYGVKD. V was clipped by 3 bases and J by 3 bases, with 6 bases between them. The CDR3 sequence is CAISESSYEQYF. CDR3 in DNA: TGTGCCATCAGTGAATCTAGCTACGAGCAGTACTTC.

This rearrangement joins TRBV2 to TRBJ1-6, with D perhaps TRBD1 (5 bases). The CDR3 totals 16 residues. Trimming stripped 5 bases from V and 7 bases from J, with 18 bases between. Germline loops: CDR1 SNHLY, CDR2 FYNNEI. In nucleotides, the CDR3 is TGTGCCAGCAGTTCCGACACAGGCGGGGCCAATTCACCCCTCCACTTT. This encodes CASSSDTGGANSPLHF.

The chain links TRBV20-1 to TRBJ2-3, with 7 bases fitting TRBD1. This CDR3 spans 14 amino acids. The V gene end was trimmed by 3 bases and the J gene end by 3 bases; junction bases not matched to a gene: 6. Germline V lookup: CDR1 DFQATT, CDR2 SNEGSKA (reference sequence). The CDR3 here is CSASRGHTTDTQYF. The CDR3 DNA reads TGCAGTGCTAGTAGGGGGCACACAACAGATACGCAGTATTTT.